What follows are 13 T cell receptor beta chains derived from one specimen sequenced in a study of blood T cell repertoires in COVID-19. This table comes from immunoSEQ multiplex PCR, and its TCRdb copy is limited to in-frame clones, with some not included. The sample contains 380,000 or so clones, roughly 90% of which appear only once. The sequenced material came from peripheral blood. The receptor set was obtained from a man aged 35 to 55 with acute or convalescent COVID-19.

The chain carries TRBV6-6 and TRBJ1-6; maybe TRBD1 (6 bases). Trimming pared 6 bases from V and 7 bases from J, leaving 10 bases between. CDR3 length: 13 amino acids. CDR1 MNHNY and CDR2 SVGAGI come from the germline V gene (reference sequence). The CDR3 reads CASRNRVNSPLHF. The CDR3 region has the DNA TGTGCCAGCAGAAACAGGGTGAATTCACCCCTCCACTTT.

This chain links TRBV19 with TRBJ1-1; D is perhaps TRBD1 (6 bases). Germline V gene data show CDR1 as LNHDA and CDR2 as SQIVND (reference sequence). The germline V and J ends were trimmed by 11 bases and 6 bases, with 16 bases remaining between them. CDR3 size: 12 residues. This CDR3 is CAAIGGASEAFF. CDR3 sequence (DNA): TGTGCCGCAATTGGGGGCGCGTCTGAAGCTTTCTTT.

This chain links TRBV14 with TRBJ2-7; D is undetermined. Germline V gene data show CDR1 as SGHDN and CDR2 as FVKESK. Between the trimmed V and J ends, which lost 1 base and 2 bases, there was a span of 15 bases. CDR3 length: 16 amino acids. The CDR3 nucleotides are TGTGCCAGCAGCCAAGGCCCCCGCACTGGTACCTACGAGCAGTACTTC. It yields the protein CASSQGPRTGTYEQYF. The full variable domain, in which reference TRBV14 and TRBJ2-7 provide the parts outside the CDR3, is EAGVTQFPSHSVIEKGQTVTLRCDPISGHDNLYWYRRVMGKEIKFLLHFVKESKQDESGMPNNRFLAERTGGTYSTLKVQPAELEDSGVYFCASSQGPRTGTYEQYFGPGTRLTVT.

V and J are TRBV15 and TRBJ1-1; TRBD1 agrees at 8 bases. This CDR3 spans 14 amino acids. J was trimmed by 4 bases and V by 5 bases; bases with no gene match: 6. Looked up from germline, CDR1 is LNHNV and CDR2 is YYDKDF (reference sequence). The CDR3 DNA sequence: TGTGCCACCAGCTCGACAGGGGAGGTCACTGAAGCTTTCTTT. Its translation: CATSSTGEVTEAFF.

The chain recombines TRBV3-1 (or the pseudogene TRBV3-2) with TRBJ1-1; a weak D match, TRBD1 (6 bases). In germline, CDR1 is LGHDT, CDR2 YNNKEL (reference sequence). The CDR3 runs 14 residues. The V and J ends lost 6 bases and 2 bases respectively, with 13 bases between them. CDR3 in amino acids: CASSWGGSNTEAFF. The CDR3 nucleotides read TGTGCCAGCAGTTGGGGGGGCAGCAACACTGAAGCTTTCTTT.

This clone is a singleton in its sample. The rearrangement uses TRBV5-1 and TRBJ2-5, with D unclear. The CDR3 runs 12 residues. V was clipped by 2 bases and J by 4 bases, with 6 bases between them. The germline V gene encodes CDR1 SGHRS and CDR2 YFSETQ. The CDR3 coding sequence is TGCGCCAGCAGCTTTACAGTAGAGACCCAGTACTTC. Translating it yields CASSFTVETQYF.

This sequence joins TRBV7-8 and TRBJ1-1, with D perhaps matching TRBD1 (5 bases). Germline V gene lookup returns CDR1 SGHVS and CDR2 FQNEAQ. V shed 1 base and J shed 4 bases, with 16 bases lying between them. The CDR3 has 16 amino acids. The CDR3, as DNA: TGTGCCAGCAGCTTAGAAGGGAAAGGGGCAGGCACTGAAGCTTTCTTT. This translates into CASSLEGKGAGTEAFF.

The chain's CDR3 is CASSTHSGSPICRPQHF. The CDR3 coding sequence is TGTGCCAGCAGCACTCATTCGGGGTCACCTATTTGTAGGCCCCAGCATTTT. This rearrangement joins TRBV21-1 to TRBJ1-5. TRBV21-1 is a known pseudogene. The length of the CDR3 is 17 residues.

CDR3: CASSQGLATGEQYF. The CDR3 DNA reads TGTGCCAGCAGCCAGGGACTAGCAACGGGCGAGCAGTACTTC. The J gene is TRBJ2-7, the V gene TRBV3-1 (or the pseudogene TRBV3-2), with TRBD2 matching over 9 bases. This CDR3 is 14 amino acids long. Germline CDR1 LGHDT, CDR2 YNNKEL (reference sequence). V trimming: 3 bases; J trimming: 6 bases; junction bases outside the gene matches: 6.

The V gene is TRBV10-1, the J gene TRBJ2-2; 8 positions agree with TRBD1. The germline V gene encodes CDR1 WNHNN and CDR2 SYGVQD (reference sequence). The CDR3 consists of 17 residues. V lost 2 bases and J lost 6; bases outside the gene matches: 11. CDR3 sequence reads: CASSERLSTGGPGELFF. In DNA form, the CDR3 reads TGCGCCAGCAGTGAGCGGTTGAGCACAGGGGGTCCCGGGGAGCTGTTTTTT.

The gene calls are TRBV7-9 and TRBJ2-2, with D perhaps TRBD1 (6 bases). The CDR3 length is 14 residues. The V gene lost 4 bases and the J gene lost 4 bases, with 10 bases spanning the gap. Per germline, CDR1 SEHNR and CDR2 FQNEAQ (reference sequence). The CDR3 is CASSSDRFTGELFF. Here the CDR3 DNA reads TGTGCCAGCAGCTCAGACAGGTTCACCGGGGAGCTGTTTTTT.

The V gene is TRBV7-3, the J gene TRBJ2-7; 9 bases are shared with TRBD1. Germline V gene lookup returns CDR1 SGHTA and CDR2 FQGTGA. The CDR3 is 14 amino acids. V was pared by 5 bases and J by 2 bases, with 4 bases of the junction left unmatched. The CDR3 nucleotides are TGTGCCAGCAGCCCCGGGACAGGGCCCTACGAGCAGTACTTC. It codes for CASSPGTGPYEQYF.

The chain has TRBV4-1 and TRBJ1-5, with 7 nucleotides matching TRBD1. The ends lost 3 bases at V and 6 bases at J; junction bases unmatched: 17. The CDR3 sequence is 18 residues long. The germline V gene encodes CDR1 MGHRA and CDR2 YSYEKL. Here the CDR3 reads CASSHKEGQVVKAQPQHF. CDR3 nucleotides: TGCGCCAGCAGCCACAAAGAAGGACAGGTTGTTAAAGCTCAGCCCCAGCATTTT.